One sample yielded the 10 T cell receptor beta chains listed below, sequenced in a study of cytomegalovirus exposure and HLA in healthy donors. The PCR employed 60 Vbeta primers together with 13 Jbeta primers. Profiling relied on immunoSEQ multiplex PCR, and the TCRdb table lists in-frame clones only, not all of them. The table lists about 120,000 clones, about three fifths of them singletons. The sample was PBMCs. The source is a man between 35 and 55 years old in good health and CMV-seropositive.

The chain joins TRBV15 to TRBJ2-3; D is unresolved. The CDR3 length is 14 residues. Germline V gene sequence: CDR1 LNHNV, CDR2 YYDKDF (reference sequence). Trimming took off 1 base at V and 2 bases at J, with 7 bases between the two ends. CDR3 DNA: TGTGCCACCAGCAGAGCTCAGGACACAGATACGCAGTATTTT. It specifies CATSRAQDTDTQYF. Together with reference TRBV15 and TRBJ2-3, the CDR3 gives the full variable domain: DAMVIQNPRYQVTQFGKPVTLSCSQTLNHNVMYWYQQKSSQAPKLLFHYYDKDFNNEADTPDNFQSRRPNTSFCFLDIRSPGLGDTAMYLCATSRAQDTDTQYFGPGTRLTVL.

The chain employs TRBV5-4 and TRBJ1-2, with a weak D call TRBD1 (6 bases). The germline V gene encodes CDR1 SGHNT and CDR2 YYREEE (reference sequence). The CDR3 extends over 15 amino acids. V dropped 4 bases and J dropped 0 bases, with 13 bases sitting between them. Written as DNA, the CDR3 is TGTGCCAGCAGCCTACTGACAGGATCTAACTATGGCTACACCTTC. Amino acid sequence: CASSLLTGSNYGYTF.

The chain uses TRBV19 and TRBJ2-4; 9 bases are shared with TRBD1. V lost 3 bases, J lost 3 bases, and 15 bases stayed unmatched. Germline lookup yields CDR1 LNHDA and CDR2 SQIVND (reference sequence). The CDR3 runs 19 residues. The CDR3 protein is CASSIMGRQGGLGKNIQYF. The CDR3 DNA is TGTGCCAGTAGTATTATGGGGAGACAGGGGGGTTTGGGCAAAAACATTCAGTACTTC.

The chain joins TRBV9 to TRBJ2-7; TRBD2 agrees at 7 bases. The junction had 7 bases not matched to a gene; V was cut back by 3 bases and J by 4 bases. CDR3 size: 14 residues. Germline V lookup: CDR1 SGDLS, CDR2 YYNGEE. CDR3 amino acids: CASSATGTTYEQYF. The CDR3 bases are TGTGCCAGCAGCGCTACCGGGACTACTTACGAGCAGTACTTC.

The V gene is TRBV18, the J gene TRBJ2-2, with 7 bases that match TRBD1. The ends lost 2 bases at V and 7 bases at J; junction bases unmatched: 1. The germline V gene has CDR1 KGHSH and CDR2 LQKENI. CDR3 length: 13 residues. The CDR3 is CASSPTGVGELFF. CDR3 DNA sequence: TGTGCCAGCTCACCAACAGGGGTCGGGGAGCTGTTTTTT. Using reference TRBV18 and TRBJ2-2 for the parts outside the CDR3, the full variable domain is NAGVMQNPRHLVRRRGQEARLRCSPMKGHSHVYWYRQLPEEGLKFMVYLQKENIIDESGMPKERFSAEFPKEGPSILRIQQVVRGDSAAYFCASSPTGVGELFFGEGSRLTVL.

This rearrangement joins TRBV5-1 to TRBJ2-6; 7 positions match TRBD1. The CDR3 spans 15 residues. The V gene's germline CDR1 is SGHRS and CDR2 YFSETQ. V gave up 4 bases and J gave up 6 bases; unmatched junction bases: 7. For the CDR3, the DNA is TGCGCCAGCAGCGTGACAGGGAGTTTGGCCAACGTCCTGACTTTC. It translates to CASSVTGSLANVLTF.

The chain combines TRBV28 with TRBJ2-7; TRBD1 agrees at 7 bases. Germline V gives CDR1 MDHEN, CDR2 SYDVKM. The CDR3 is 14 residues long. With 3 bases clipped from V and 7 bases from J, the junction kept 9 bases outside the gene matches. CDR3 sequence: CASSLRARGIEQYF. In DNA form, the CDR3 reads TGTGCCAGCAGTTTGCGGGCCAGGGGGATTGAGCAGTACTTC.

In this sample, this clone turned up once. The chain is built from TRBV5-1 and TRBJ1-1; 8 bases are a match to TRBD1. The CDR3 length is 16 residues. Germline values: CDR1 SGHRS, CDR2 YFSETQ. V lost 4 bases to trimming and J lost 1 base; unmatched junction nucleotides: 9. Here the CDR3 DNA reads TGCGCCAGCAGCATCCGACAGGGGACCTCGAACACTGAAGCTTTCTTT. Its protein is CASSIRQGTSNTEAFF.

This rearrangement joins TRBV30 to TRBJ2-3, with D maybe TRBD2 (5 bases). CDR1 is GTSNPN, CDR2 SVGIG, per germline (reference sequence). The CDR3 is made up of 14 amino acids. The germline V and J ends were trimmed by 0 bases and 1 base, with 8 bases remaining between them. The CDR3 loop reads CAWSVLVGTDTQYF. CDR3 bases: TGTGCCTGGAGTGTACTAGTCGGCACAGATACGCAGTATTTT.

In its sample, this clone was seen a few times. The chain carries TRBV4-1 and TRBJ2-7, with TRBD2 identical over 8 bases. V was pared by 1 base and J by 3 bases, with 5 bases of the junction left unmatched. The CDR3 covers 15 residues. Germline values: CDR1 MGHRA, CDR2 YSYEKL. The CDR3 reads CASSQGAGGNYEQYF. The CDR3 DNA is TGCGCCAGCAGCCAAGGGGCGGGAGGAAACTACGAGCAGTACTTC.